A selection of T cell receptor beta chains follows, all from one sample in a study of T cells in Graves' hyperthyroidism and ophthalmopathy. TCRdb independently ran MiXCR on the multiplex PCR reads; one entry per CDR3 protein. The table lists 700,000 to 950,000 distinct CDR3 sequences, around a third of them singletons. The sequencing input was blood. The source of these receptors is a middle-aged woman with Graves' hyperthyroidism. Each CDR3 is given with its conserved first and last residue. D genes are given only for firm matches. The size field is filled for only some rows; it gives once, few, many or a size class.

d_call: -; clone_size: many; j_call: TRBJ2-7; v_call: TRBV12-3/TRBV12-4; cdr3_aa: CASSLAGGYSYEQYF; cdr3_nt: TGTGCCAGCAGTTTAGCGGGGGGCTATTCCTACGAGCAGTACTTC
d_call: -; clone_size: -; j_call: TRBJ1-5; v_call: TRBV7-9; cdr3_aa: CASSLDEVQPQHF; cdr3_nt: TGTGCCAGCAGCTTAGATGAGGTTCAGCCCCAGCATTTT
d_call: -; clone_size: -; j_call: TRBJ2-5; v_call: TRBV24-1; cdr3_aa: CATSDSGEETQYF; cdr3_nt: TGTGCCACCAGTGATTCGGGGGAGGAGACCCAGTACTTC
d_call: TRBD2; clone_size: -; j_call: TRBJ2-2; v_call: TRBV7-8; cdr3_aa: CASSLGTSGISGRDTGELFF; cdr3_nt: TGTGCCAGCAGCTTAGGGACTAGCGGGATCTCCGGGAGGGACACCGGGGAGCTGTTTTTT
d_call: -; clone_size: many; j_call: TRBJ1-4; v_call: TRBV2; cdr3_aa: CASSEVRAGSEKLFF; cdr3_nt: TGTGCCAGCAGTGAAGTTCGGGCGGGGAGTGAAAAACTGTTTTTT
d_call: TRBD2; clone_size: few; j_call: TRBJ2-6; v_call: TRBV19; cdr3_aa: CASSESSGILSGANVLTF; cdr3_nt: TGTGCCAGTAGTGAGTCTAGCGGGATACTCTCTGGGGCCAACGTCCTGACTTTC
d_call: TRBD1; clone_size: few; j_call: TRBJ2-7; v_call: TRBV12-3/TRBV12-4; cdr3_aa: CASSLIEGALPYEQYF; cdr3_nt: TGTGCCAGCAGTTTAATTGAGGGGGCCCTACCCTACGAGCAGTACTTC
d_call: TRBD1; clone_size: -; j_call: TRBJ1-6; v_call: TRBV6-5; cdr3_aa: CASTPRRGTAPNSPLHF; cdr3_nt: TGTGCCAGCACCCCGCGGCGGGGGACAGCCCCCAATTCACCCCTCCACTTT
d_call: TRBD1; clone_size: -; j_call: TRBJ1-1; v_call: TRBV2; cdr3_aa: CASIVTGGTEAFF; cdr3_nt: TGTGCCAGCATCGTCACAGGGGGCACTGAAGCTTTCTTT
d_call: TRBD1; clone_size: -; j_call: TRBJ1-4; v_call: TRBV10-3; cdr3_aa: CAISGDRLIRKKLFF; cdr3_nt: TGTGCCATCAGTGGGGACAGGTTAATAAGGAAAAAACTGTTTTTT
d_call: -; clone_size: many; j_call: TRBJ1-5; v_call: TRBV6-5; cdr3_aa: CASSYSGVIDSNQPQHF; cdr3_nt: TGTGCCAGCAGTTACTCAGGGGTGATAGATAGCAATCAGCCCCAGCATTTT
d_call: -; clone_size: many; j_call: TRBJ2-7; v_call: TRBV7-9; cdr3_aa: CASSLAASTYEQYF; cdr3_nt: TGTGCCAGCAGCTTAGCGGCTTCTACCTACGAGCAGTACTTC
d_call: TRBD1; clone_size: many; j_call: TRBJ1-2; v_call: TRBV6-5; cdr3_aa: CASRTSGGNYGYTF; cdr3_nt: TGTGCCAGCAGGACCTCAGGGGGCAACTATGGCTACACCTTC
d_call: -; clone_size: -; j_call: TRBJ2-2; v_call: TRBV7-9; cdr3_aa: CASSFVLVEGRTGELFF; cdr3_nt: TGTGCCAGCAGCTTTGTACTTGTTGAGGGACGGACCGGGGAGCTGTTTTTT
d_call: -; clone_size: many; j_call: TRBJ1-2; v_call: TRBV24-1; cdr3_aa: CATSAKFRSYGYTF; cdr3_nt: TGTGCCACCAGTGCCAAGTTCAGGTCCTATGGCTACACCTTC
d_call: -; clone_size: many; j_call: TRBJ1-5; v_call: TRBV12-3/TRBV12-4; cdr3_aa: CASSAHEDQPQHF; cdr3_nt: TGTGCCAGCAGCGCGCACGAGGATCAGCCCCAGCATTTT
d_call: -; clone_size: few; j_call: TRBJ2-7; v_call: TRBV19; cdr3_aa: CASSIQAGWTDEQYF; cdr3_nt: TGTGCCAGTAGTATACAGGCAGGATGGACGGACGAGCAGTACTTC
d_call: TRBD1; clone_size: many; j_call: TRBJ1-1; v_call: TRBV19; cdr3_aa: CASSDTGGADTEAFF; cdr3_nt: TGTGCCAGTAGTGATACAGGGGGCGCGGACACTGAAGCTTTCTTT
d_call: -; clone_size: few; j_call: TRBJ1-4; v_call: TRBV10-3; cdr3_aa: CASSSTVRNEKLFF; cdr3_nt: TGTGCCAGCAGTTCGACAGTCCGAAATGAAAAACTGTTTTTT
d_call: -; clone_size: many; j_call: TRBJ1-3; v_call: TRBV10-1; cdr3_aa: CASSGWSASGNTIYF; cdr3_nt: TGCGCCAGCAGTGGATGGTCGGCCTCTGGAAACACCATATATTTT
d_call: TRBD1; clone_size: -; j_call: TRBJ1-2; v_call: TRBV10-3; cdr3_aa: CAISARDRPRQGSRYGYTF; cdr3_nt: TGTGCCATCAGTGCTAGAGATCGGCCTAGACAGGGAAGTCGCTATGGCTACACCTTC
d_call: -; clone_size: few; j_call: TRBJ2-5; v_call: TRBV3-1; cdr3_aa: CASSQDTFQETQYF; cdr3_nt: TGTGCCAGCAGTCAGGACACCTTCCAAGAGACCCAGTACTTC